The 9 T cell receptor beta chains given below trace back to one sample, sequenced in a study of blood T cells in healthy people across ages. Using a J-beta primer mix together with a sample-barcoded 5' primer, a second PCR was run for 7 to 11 cycles. TCRdb reanalysed the 5' RACE reads using MiXCR and keeps one entry per CDR3 protein. The sample carries 800,000 or so distinct CDR3 sequences, about 62% recorded once. Sequencing was carried out using blood. The receptors originated from a man aged 25 to 40 in good health.

This clonotype was seen more than once but under ten times. The V and J genes are TRBV28 and TRBJ2-1, with D tentatively TRBD2 (7 bases). The V gene's germline CDR1 is MDHEN and CDR2 SYDVKM. The CDR3 sequence is 16 residues long. V was shortened by 2 bases and J by 4 bases, with 15 bases between the two germline ends. The CDR3 protein is CASSLGGGGGYNEQFF. CDR3 DNA sequence: TGTGCCAGCAGTTTAGGGGGAGGGGGAGGATACAATGAGCAGTTCTTC. The full variable domain, in which reference TRBV28 and TRBJ2-1 provide the parts outside the CDR3, is DVKVTQSSRYLVKRTGEKVFLECVQDMDHENMFWYRQDPGLGLRLIYFSYDVKMKEKGDIPEGYSVSREKKERFSLILESASTNQTSMYLCASSLGGGGGYNEQFFGPGTRLTVL.

This sequence joins TRBV7-2 and TRBJ2-1; D remains ambiguous. CDR1 SGHTA and CDR2 FQGNSA come from the germline V gene. The CDR3 totals 13 residues. Trimming removed 7 bases from V and 4 bases from J, with 11 bases in between. This CDR3 reads CASTTYTYNEQFF. The DNA for the CDR3 is TGTGCCAGCACCACTTACACGTACAATGAGCAGTTCTTC.

This rearrangement joins TRBV2 to TRBJ2-7; the match to TRBD1 covers 8 bases. The V gene end was trimmed by 6 bases and the J gene end by 6 bases; junction bases not matched to a gene: 13. Germline V gene data show CDR1 as SNHLY and CDR2 as FYNNEI. The CDR3 is 15 residues long. CDR3 bases: TGTGCCAGCAGCGCTATGACAGGGGCGACCTCCGAGCAGTACTTC. Its protein product is CASSAMTGATSEQYF.

The chain is built from TRBV10-3 and TRBJ2-7; 7 nucleotides line up with TRBD1. After removal of 6 bases from V and 2 bases from J, the junction contained 16 bases not matched to a gene. The CDR3 runs to 17 residues. From germline, CDR1 is ENHRY and CDR2 SYGVKD. Here the CDR3 reads CAIRTNHGQGDAYEQYF. In DNA, the CDR3 is TGTGCCATCAGGACTAATCATGGGCAGGGGGATGCCTACGAGCAGTACTTC.

This clonotype came up a few times. The chain has TRBV6-6 and TRBJ2-1, with D perhaps TRBD1 (5 bases). V was clipped by 8 bases and J by 4 bases, with 15 bases between them. This CDR3 has 14 residues. From germline, CDR1 is MNHNY and CDR2 SVGAGI (reference sequence). Written as DNA, the CDR3 is TGTGCCAGCGAAGGGGCAAGCCCGTACAATGAGCAGTTCTTC. Protein product: CASEGASPYNEQFF.

The chain joins TRBV18 to TRBJ1-5; TRBD1 matches at 9 bases. This CDR3 spans 16 amino acids. J gave up 6 bases and V 3 bases, and 9 bases lay outside the gene matches. The germline CDR1 and CDR2 sequences are KGHSH and LQKENI. The CDR3 spells CASSPWGQGSSQPQHF. CDR3 DNA: TGTGCCAGCTCACCTTGGGGACAGGGATCAAGTCAGCCCCAGCATTTT.

The chain is built from TRBV10-3 and TRBJ2-3; D is perhaps TRBD1 (6 bases). This CDR3 has 15 residues. Trimming left V 4 bases short and J 3 bases short, with 14 bases between. Germline assignment: CDR1 ENHRY and CDR2 SYGVKD. CDR3 region: CAISGLQGPTDTQYF. The CDR3 DNA follows: TGTGCCATCAGTGGACTCCAGGGGCCTACAGATACGCAGTATTTT.

The CDR3 region is CATAARGWYEQFF. DNA of the CDR3: TGTGCCACCGCCGCCAGGGGTTGGTATGAGCAGTTCTTC. The chain combines TRBV6-6 with TRBJ2-1, with D possibly being TRBD1 (6 bases). CDR3 length: 13 residues. Trimming pared 10 bases from V and 8 bases from J, leaving 18 bases between. Germline V CDR1 and CDR2: MNHNY, SVGAGI (reference sequence).

This clonotype was seen at least ten times. The chain joins TRBV12-3 or TRBV12-4 to TRBJ1-2, with a weak D call TRBD1 (5 bases). The CDR3 has 11 residues. V was trimmed by 3 bases and J by 8 bases, leaving 7 bases between them. CDR3 in amino acids: CASSFGAGYTF. The CDR3 coding sequence is TGTGCCAGCAGTTTTGGGGCCGGCTACACCTTC.